The rows below give T cell receptor beta chains drawn from one sample of a study of T cell responses to AZD1222 COVID-19 vaccine. Method: immunoSEQ multiplex PCR; TCRdb's copy keeps in-frame clones and lacks some. The sample lists roughly 98,000 clones; just over 90% were seen once. This specimen consisted of peripheral blood, obtained on day 0 of AZD1222 vaccination. Every receptor here comes from an adult in good health. Each CDR3 is given with its conserved first and last residue. The D gene is left open where the match is weak. The listing skips clone size in some rows; elsewhere it reads once, few, many or a size class.

abundance,j_gene,v_gene,d_gene,CDR3aa,CDR3nt
.,TRBJ2-3,TRBV7-9,.,CASSPPTQSTDTQYF,TGTGCCAGCAGCCCTCCGACGCAAAGCACAGATACGCAGTATTTT
.,TRBJ2-7,TRBV6-2/TRBV6-3,TRBD2,CASSRLAGGGEQYF,TGTGCCAGCAGTCGACTAGCGGGGGGAGGTGAGCAGTACTTC
.,TRBJ2-2,TRBV5-1,.,CASSQDRFTGELFF,TGCGCCAGCAGCCAGGACCGATTCACCGGGGAGCTGTTTTTT
.,TRBJ1-2,TRBV9,.,CASSVAGDGYTF,TGTGCCAGCAGCGTAGCCGGGGATGGCTACACCTTC
.,TRBJ2-4,TRBV6-2/TRBV6-3,TRBD1,CASSRDRGGTGYF,TGTGCCAGCAGTCGGGACAGGGGAGGGACCGGCTACTTC
.,TRBJ2-1,TRBV19,TRBD1,CASRSRDRASGSSYNEQFF,TGTGCCAGTAGGTCCCGGGACAGGGCCTCCGGTAGCTCCTACAATGAGCAGTTCTTC
many,TRBJ2-2,TRBV7-9,TRBD1,CASQRTGETGELFF,TGTGCCAGCCAGAGGACAGGGGAGACCGGGGAGCTGTTTTTT
.,TRBJ2-7,TRBV12-3/TRBV12-4,TRBD1,CASSDRAPVLYF,TGTGCCAGCAGTGACAGGGCCCCTGTTCTGTACTTC
.,TRBJ1-4,TRBV6-5,TRBD1,CASSRDRGEKLFF,TGTGCCAGCAGCCGGGACAGGGGTGAAAAACTGTTTTTT
.,TRBJ2-7,TRBV15,.,CATSRHVGTRSTIYEQYF,TGTGCCACCAGCAGGCACGTCGGGACAAGGTCCACTATTTACGAGCAGTACTTC
.,TRBJ1-5,TRBV4-1,.,CASSQVEGRSNQPQHF,TGCGCCAGCAGCCAGGTTGAAGGGAGGAGCAATCAGCCCCAGCATTTT
.,TRBJ1-5,TRBV6-1,TRBD1,CASSDRTGALSNQPQHF,TGTGCCAGCAGTGATAGGACAGGGGCGCTGAGCAATCAGCCCCAGCATTTT
.,TRBJ2-2,TRBV19,TRBD2,CASSNRGETGELFF,TGTGCCAGTAGTAATCGGGGGGAGACCGGGGAGCTGTTTTTT
.,TRBJ2-2,TRBV19,.,CASTGPPGTGELFF,TGTGCCAGTACCGGTCCCCCGGGGACCGGGGAGCTGTTTTTT
.,TRBJ2-7,TRBV5-5,.,CASRLGVYEQYF,TGTGCCAGCAGGTTAGGGGTATACGAGCAGTACTTC
.,TRBJ2-1,TRBV9,.,CASSVEGGPEFF,TGTGCCAGCAGCGTAGAAGGGGGGCCGGAGTTCTTC
once,TRBJ2-5,TRBV12-5,TRBD2,CASGSSPGLQETQYF,TGTGCTAGTGGTTCCTCACCGGGACTACAAGAGACCCAGTACTTC
.,TRBJ2-3,TRBV27,.,CASSFISSTDTQYF,TGTGCCAGCAGCTTTATTTCTAGCACAGATACGCAGTATTTT
.,TRBJ2-1,TRBV24-1,TRBD1,CATSDPAPGTGMGEQFF,TGTGCCACCAGTGATCCAGCGCCCGGGACAGGGATGGGTGAGCAGTTCTTC
.,TRBJ2-1,TRBV25-1,TRBD1,CASSGTGGYNEQFF,TGTGCCAGCAGTGGGACAGGGGGCTACAATGAGCAGTTCTTC
.,TRBJ2-3,TRBV7-9,TRBD1,CASSSRSDRNTDTQYF,TGTGCCAGCAGCTCCCGCTCGGACAGGAACACAGATACGCAGTATTTT
.,TRBJ1-5,TRBV6-6,.,CASSGRPEGPQHF,TGTGCCAGCAGTGGGCGCCCTGAGGGGCCCCAGCATTTT
.,TRBJ2-3,TRBV14,.,CASSQDPRLSTDTQYF,TGTGCCAGCAGCCAAGATCCAAGACTTAGCACAGATACGCAGTATTTT
.,TRBJ2-3,TRBV9,.,CASSAGTDTQYF,TGTGCCAGCAGCGCAGGAACAGATACGCAGTATTTT
.,TRBJ1-1,TRBV5-5,.,CASSLSAAMNTEAFF,TGTGCCAGCAGCTTGTCCGCCGCTATGAACACTGAAGCTTTCTTT
.,TRBJ1-1,TRBV29-1,.,CSVGQEQAEAFF,TGCAGCGTTGGGCAGGAGCAGGCAGAAGCTTTCTTT
.,TRBJ2-2,TRBV2,TRBD2,CASSARGGAGELFF,TGTGCCAGCAGTGCTCGGGGGGGAGCCGGGGAGCTGTTTTTT
.,TRBJ1-6,TRBV7-9,TRBD1,CASSRRTGQNSPLHF,TGTGCCAGCAGCCGGCGGACAGGCCAAAATTCACCCCTCCACTTT
.,TRBJ2-7,TRBV5-1,.,CASSLGGASSYEQYF,TGCGCCAGCAGCCTTGGGGGAGCCTCCTCCTACGAGCAGTACTTC
.,TRBJ2-1,TRBV28,.,CASSQDWGGEQFF,TGTGCCAGCAGCCAGGACTGGGGTGGTGAGCAGTTCTTC
.,TRBJ2-3,TRBV20-1,.,CSASPSDLRGADTQYF,TGCAGTGCTAGTCCGAGCGACCTTAGAGGGGCAGATACGCAGTATTTT
.,TRBJ2-7,TRBV6-5,TRBD1,CASSSEGAEYF,TGTGCCAGCAGTTCTGAGGGGGCAGAGTACTTC
.,TRBJ2-7,TRBV4-3,TRBD1,CASSQGRGPNEQYF,TGCGCCAGCAGCCAAGGAAGGGGGCCCAACGAGCAGTACTTC
few,TRBJ2-1,TRBV15,.,CATSRDWRNEQFF,TGTGCCACCAGCAGAGATTGGAGGAATGAGCAGTTCTTC
.,TRBJ1-6,TRBV5-5,.,CASSLSFDSHLHF,TGTGCCAGCAGCTTGTCTTTCGACAGTCACCTCCACTTT
.,TRBJ1-2,TRBV27,.,CASSPRPRSGYTF,TGTGCCAGCAGTCCACGGCCCCGGTCGGGCTACACCTTC
.,TRBJ2-1,TRBV11-2,.,CASSGGGGSPGPYNEQFF,TGTGCCAGCTCCGGTGGAGGTGGCAGTCCAGGGCCCTACAATGAGCAGTTCTTC
once,TRBJ2-7,TRBV7-9,.,CASSLARGVTYEQYF,TGTGCCAGCAGCTTAGCGCGAGGGGTAACCTACGAGCAGTACTTC
once,TRBJ2-5,TRBV5-6,.,CASSLRTGRAETQYF,TGTGCCAGCAGCTTGAGAACGGGGCGAGCGGAGACCCAGTACTTC
.,TRBJ2-3,TRBV19,.,CASSITGGLSDTQYF,TGTGCCAGTAGTATAACAGGCGGGTTATCAGATACGCAGTATTTT
.,TRBJ1-5,TRBV25-1,.,CASSDRVGQPQHF,TGTGCCAGCAGTGACAGGGTAGGTCAGCCCCAGCATTTT
.,TRBJ1-4,TRBV18,.,CASSPGQGFTTNEKLFF,TGTGCCAGCTCACCCGGGCAGGGCTTTACAACTAATGAAAAACTGTTTTTT
.,TRBJ2-7,TRBV20-1,.,CSVLNYEQYF,TGCAGTGTGCTGAACTACGAGCAGTACTTC
.,TRBJ2-2,TRBV9,.,CASSVAPHREGNTGELFF,TGTGCCAGCAGCGTAGCCCCCCACAGGGAGGGGAACACCGGGGAGCTGTTTTTT
.,TRBJ2-1,TRBV4-1,.,CASSLTSGQEFNEQFF,TGCGCCAGCAGCCTCACTTCGGGACAAGAGTTCAATGAGCAGTTCTTC
.,TRBJ2-1,TRBV2,TRBD2,CASSAPLAGVSYNEQFF,TGTGCCAGCAGTGCGCCACTAGCGGGGGTCTCCTACAATGAGCAGTTCTTC
.,TRBJ2-1,TRBV4-1,TRBD2,CASSQDYSETSGEMNEQFF,TGCGCCAGCAGCCAAGATTACTCCGAGACTAGCGGGGAAATGAATGAGCAGTTCTTC
.,TRBJ1-6,TRBV11-2,.,CASSLSGGGSPLHF,TGTGCCAGCAGCTTATCGGGGGGTGGATCACCCCTCCACTTT
.,TRBJ2-4,TRBV5-6,.,CASSLPNLRESQNIQYF,TGTGCCAGCAGCTTGCCCAATTTAAGGGAGTCCCAAAACATTCAGTACTTC
.,TRBJ2-1,TRBV7-3,.,CASSLGTPGPNEQFF,TGTGCCAGCAGCTTAGGGACGCCAGGGCCAAATGAGCAGTTCTTC
.,TRBJ1-1,TRBV6-5,TRBD1,CASSPQTGGEVAFF,TGTGCCAGCAGTCCCCAGACAGGGGGCGAGGTAGCTTTCTTT